This record covers a single T cell receptor (beta chain). Its antigen is unidentified. Donors showed nominal health when sampled, although they likely had unrecorded immune exposures. Researchers ran the PCR with 60 Vbeta and 13 Jbeta primers. Generated by immunoSEQ multiplex PCR, the TCRdb table keeps only in-frame clones and is missing some. The sample consists of over 30,000 clones, more than 65% of them appearing once. This record belongs to a study of cytomegalovirus exposure and HLA in healthy donors. CDR3 length equals 14 residues. Germline lookup yields CDR1 LNHDA and CDR2 SQIVND (reference sequence). Trimming removed 5 bases from V and 0 bases from J, with 11 bases in between. Overall study findings and caveats: Altogether, 160 or so TCR beta chains were recorded as cytomegalovirus-associated. CMV serostatus was the only recorded immune exposure for donors. One later analysis reportedly identified an Asian-associated ancestry cluster that showed fewer N-insertions than the approximately 710-donor mean.

Sequenced: PBMCs. The sequence came from a woman younger than 35 in good health and CMV-seronegative. The chain links TRBV19 to TRBJ2-7; D may be TRBD2 (5 bases). CDR3 bases: TGTGCCAGTAGTTCGGGATTAAGCTCCTACGAGCAGTACTTC. Its protein product is CASSSGLSSYEQYF. The variable domain in full, completed from reference TRBV19 and TRBJ2-7, reads DGGITQSPKYLFRKEGQNVTLSCEQNLNHDAMYWYRQDPGQGLRLIYYSQIVNDFQKGDIAEGYSVSREKKESFPLTVTSAQKNPTAFYLCASSSGLSSYEQYFGPGTRLTVT.